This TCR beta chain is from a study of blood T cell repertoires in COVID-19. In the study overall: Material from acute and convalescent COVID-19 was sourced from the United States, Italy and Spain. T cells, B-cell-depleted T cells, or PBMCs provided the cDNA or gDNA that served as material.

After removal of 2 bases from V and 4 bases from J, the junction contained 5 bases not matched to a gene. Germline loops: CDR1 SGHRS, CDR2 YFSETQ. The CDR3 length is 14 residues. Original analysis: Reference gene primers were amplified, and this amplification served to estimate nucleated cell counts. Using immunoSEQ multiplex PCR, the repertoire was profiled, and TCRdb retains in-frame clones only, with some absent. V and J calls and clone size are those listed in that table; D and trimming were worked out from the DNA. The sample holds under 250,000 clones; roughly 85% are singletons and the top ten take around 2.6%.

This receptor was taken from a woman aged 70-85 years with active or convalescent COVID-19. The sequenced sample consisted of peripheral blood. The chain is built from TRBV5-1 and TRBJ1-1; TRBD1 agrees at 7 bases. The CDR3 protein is CASSFDRVGTEAFF. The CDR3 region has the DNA TGCGCCAGCAGCTTCGACAGGGTGGGCACTGAAGCTTTCTTT.